This passage covers 25 T cell receptor beta chains from one sample sequenced in a study of cytomegalovirus exposure and HLA in healthy donors. PCR amplification relied on 60 Vbeta primers (plus 13 Jbeta primers). Repertoires were generated with immunoSEQ multiplex PCR, while TCRdb's copy carries only in-frame clones and drops some. Of approximately 140,000 clones in the sample, 82% were seen once. What was sequenced was PBMCs. The receptors were gathered from a male donor in good health and CMV-seronegative.

The V call is TRBV6-5, the J call TRBJ2-7; unclear D gene. This CDR3 has 16 amino acids. Germline-derived CDR1 and CDR2 are MNHEY and SVGAGI. Trimming left V 0 bases short and J 2 bases short, with 14 bases between. The CDR3, as DNA: TGTGCCAGCAGTTACTCGACTGGCCATAATCCCTACGAGCAGTACTTC. Protein product: CASSYSTGHNPYEQYF.

This clone was detected once. The chain couples TRBV15 to TRBJ2-1, with 11 positions matching TRBD2. The trim removed 3 bases at V and 1 base at J, leaving 2 bases unmatched. The CDR3 covers 16 residues. CDR1 is LNHNV and CDR2 is YYDKDF in the germline V gene (reference sequence). The DNA of the CDR3 is TGTGCCACCAGCAGGGCTAGCGGGGGGTCCTACAATGAGCAGTTCTTC. Translation gives CATSRASGGSYNEQFF.

The chain is built from TRBV19 and TRBJ2-7; possibly TRBD2 for D (6 bases). Germline lookup yields CDR1 LNHDA and CDR2 SQIVND (reference sequence). V was clipped by 5 bases and J by 4 bases, with 18 bases between them. The CDR3 runs to 15 residues. The CDR3 DNA follows: TGTGCCAGTAGTTCGCCTCGGGACTTCGGATACGAGCAGTACTTC. It yields the protein CASSSPRDFGYEQYF. Full variable domain (missing parts from reference TRBV19 and TRBJ2-7): DGGITQSPKYLFRKEGQNVTLSCEQNLNHDAMYWYRQDPGQGLRLIYYSQIVNDFQKGDIAEGYSVSREKKESFPLTVTSAQKNPTAFYLCASSSPRDFGYEQYFGPGTRLTVT.

CDR3 sequence reads: CASSLSSRSYNEQFF. The CDR3 nucleotides read TGCGCCAGCAGCTTGTCGTCGAGATCCTACAATGAGCAGTTCTTC. The rearrangement links TRBV5-1 to TRBJ2-1; D ambiguous. CDR3 size: 15 residues. Germline lookup yields CDR1 SGHRS and CDR2 YFSETQ. Trimming took 1 base from V and 1 from J, leaving 9 bases between them.

This chain connects TRBV7-7 to TRBJ2-1; tentative D call: TRBD1 (8 bases). This CDR3 comprises 15 residues. Trimming left V 3 bases short and J 8 bases short, with 17 bases between. Germline values: CDR1 SSHAT, CDR2 FNYEAQ (reference sequence). CDR3 in amino acids: CASSFGWTGRDEQFF. In DNA, the CDR3 is TGTGCCAGCAGCTTTGGGTGGACAGGGAGGGATGAGCAGTTCTTC.

The count of this clone is one. The chain recombines TRBV6-6 with TRBJ1-1; D remains ambiguous. V dropped 5 bases and J dropped 8 bases, with 18 bases sitting between them. Germline V gene sequence: CDR1 MNHNY, CDR2 SVGAGI (reference sequence). CDR3 size: 14 residues. The CDR3 bases are TGTGCCAGCAGTCCAACAGTCACCATCCTAGAAGCTTTCTTT. Translating gives CASSPTVTILEAFF.

Details on this clone: One junction end disagrees with the germline gene, perhaps due to a read error. The V call is TRBV7-9, the J call TRBJ2-7; TRBD2 matches at 11 bases. There are 14 residues in the CDR3. Germline CDR1 is SEHNR and CDR2 is FQNEAQ (reference sequence). The CDR3 here is CSSSPGLAAYEQYF. CDR3 in DNA: TGTTCCAGCAGCCCGGGACTAGCGGCCTACGAGCAGTACTTC.

The J gene is TRBJ2-1, the V gene TRBV27; 12 bases match TRBD2. CDR3 size: 15 residues. V was pared by 4 bases and J by 8 bases, with 6 bases of the junction left unmatched. Germline CDR1 MNHEY, CDR2 SMNVEV (reference sequence). CDR3: CASSSRLAGDHEQFF. The CDR3 DNA is TGTGCCAGCAGTTCACGACTAGCGGGGGATCATGAGCAGTTCTTC.

The chain links TRBV2 to TRBJ2-2; TRBD2 is a possible D gene (6 bases). CDR3 size: 13 residues. Trimming took 8 bases from V and 4 from J, leaving 11 bases between them. Germline CDR1 reads SNHLY; CDR2 reads FYNNEI. DNA for the CDR3: TGTGCCAGCTTGGGGGGTACCACCGGGGAGCTGTTTTTT. This sequence encodes CASLGGTTGELFF.

V usage is TRBV6-1 and J usage is TRBJ2-7, with 15 bases aligning to TRBD2. Germline CDR1 MNHNS, CDR2 SASEGT. V was pared by 3 bases and J by 6 bases, with 9 bases of the junction left unmatched. This CDR3 comprises 17 residues. In DNA, the CDR3 is TGTGCCAGCAGTGAGTTGGGACTAGCGGGAGGAATGGGCGAGCAGTACTTC. It is translated as CASSELGLAGGMGEQYF.

The gene calls are TRBV27 and TRBJ2-2, with TRBD2 matching 7 bases. The length of the CDR3 is 15 residues. Unmatched junction bases numbered 11, after V lost 7 bases and J lost 6 bases. Germline loops: CDR1 MNHEY, CDR2 SMNVEV (reference sequence). The chain's CDR3 is CASTGGTGGAGELFF. The CDR3 nucleotides read TGTGCCAGCACTGGTGGGACGGGAGGAGCCGGGGAGCTGTTTTTT.

The V gene is TRBV6-5, the J gene TRBJ2-7; D is uncertain. The V gene's germline CDR1 is MNHEY and CDR2 SVGAGI. V lost 6 bases and J lost 6, with 15 bases in between. The CDR3 has 13 residues. CDR3 DNA sequence: TGTGCCAGCAGCCCGGGTGTGGCCGGCGAGCAGTACTTC. Translated, it gives CASSPGVAGEQYF.

The rearrangement uses TRBV30 and TRBJ2-7, with TRBD2 matching 9 bases. The CDR3 has 14 amino acids. Germline loops: CDR1 GTSNPN, CDR2 SVGIG (reference sequence). The V and J ends lost 1 base and 5 bases, in that order; junction bases with no gene match: 6. Here the CDR3 DNA reads TGTGCCTGGAGTGCGTCTAGCGGGGAACACGAGCAGTACTTC. It translates to CAWSASSGEHEQYF.

V gene TRBV7-9 combines with J gene TRBJ2-5; D might be TRBD1 (6 bases). Germline lookup yields CDR1 SEHNR and CDR2 FQNEAQ (reference sequence). This CDR3 has 13 amino acids. The V end was cut by 5 bases, the J end by 3 bases, with 10 bases between. Written as DNA, the CDR3 is TGTGCCAGCAGCAGGACAGCCGAAGAGACCCAGTACTTC. This gives the protein CASSRTAEETQYF. The full variable domain, with the rest looked up from reference TRBV7-9 and TRBJ2-5, is DTGVSQNPRHKITKRGQNVTFRCDPISEHNRLYWYRQTLGQGPEFLTYFQNEAQLEKSRLLSDRFSAERPKGSFSTLEIQRTEQGDSAMYLCASSRTAEETQYFGPGTRLLVL.

V usage is TRBV27 and J usage is TRBJ1-2, with 7 positions matching TRBD1. The germline V gene encodes CDR1 MNHEY and CDR2 SMNVEV (reference sequence). V trimming: 4 bases; J trimming: 6 bases; junction bases outside the gene matches: 5. This CDR3 is built from 13 residues. CDR3 sequence: CASSWTGLDGYTF. DNA for the CDR3: TGTGCCAGCAGTTGGACAGGCCTTGATGGCTACACCTTC.

The rearrangement uses TRBV28 and TRBJ1-5; TRBD1 might be the D (6 bases). Looked up from germline, CDR1 is MDHEN and CDR2 is SYDVKM. Trimming took off 8 bases at V and 9 bases at J, with 26 bases between the two ends. The CDR3 is 16 amino acids. CDR3 sequence (DNA): TGTGCCAGCCGGGGCGGGGGCGATGAAATCACCCGGCCCCAGCATTTT. Its translation is CASRGGGDEITRPQHF.

J is TRBJ2-1 and V is TRBV5-1; D gene ambiguous. There are 13 residues in the CDR3. Germline-derived CDR1 and CDR2 are SGHRS and YFSETQ. V lost 0 bases and J 3 bases, leaving 4 bases between the germline ends. The CDR3 DNA is TGCGCCAGCAGCTTGGCAGACTACAATGAGCAGTTCTTC. This codes for CASSLADYNEQFF. Combining the CDR3 with reference TRBV5-1 and TRBJ2-1 gives the whole variable domain KAGVTQTPRYLIKTRGQQVTLSCSPISGHRSVSWYQQTPGQGLQFLFEYFSETQRNKGNFPGRFSGRQFSNSRSEMNVSTLELGDSALYLCASSLADYNEQFFGPGTRLTVL.

The chain has TRBV29-1 and TRBJ2-1, with TRBD1 as a possible D gene (6 bases). Germline CDR1 SQVTM, CDR2 ANQGSEA. Trimming took off 5 bases at V and 10 bases at J, with 15 bases between the two ends. This CDR3 spans 12 amino acids. CDR3 sequence: CSVYHRDGEQFF. CDR3 nucleotides: TGCAGCGTTTACCACAGGGATGGGGAGCAGTTCTTC.

The chain combines TRBV5-1 with TRBJ2-5, with D possibly being TRBD2 (5 bases). The germline gives CDR1 SGHRS, CDR2 YFSETQ. Trimming removed 2 bases at V and 3 bases at J, with 11 bases between. The CDR3 is 14 residues long. The CDR3 is CASSLGVGEETQYF. The DNA of the CDR3 is TGCGCCAGCAGCTTAGGCGTCGGGGAAGAGACCCAGTACTTC.

V usage is TRBV11-1 and J usage is TRBJ2-1; TRBD2 matches 13 bases. V was pared by 2 bases and J by 10 bases, with 5 bases of the junction left unmatched. Germline CDR1 is SGHAT and CDR2 is FQDESV (reference sequence). The CDR3 spans 15 residues. The CDR3 loop is CASSLPGTSGIEQFF. Written as DNA, the CDR3 is TGTGCCAGCAGCTTACCCGGGACTAGCGGGATCGAGCAGTTCTTC.

There are a few counts of this clone. The rearrangement links TRBV5-6 to TRBJ1-1; no firm D call. Germline V gives CDR1 SGHDT, CDR2 YYEEEE. V was trimmed by 0 bases and J by 1 base, leaving 7 bases between them. The CDR3 has 14 amino acids. The CDR3 DNA sequence: TGTGCCAGCAGCTTGGACATCTGGAACACTGAAGCTTTCTTT. Its protein product is CASSLDIWNTEAFF.

The rearrangement joins TRBV9 to TRBJ2-2, with D possibly being TRBD1 (6 bases). This CDR3 is 15 amino acids long. Germline assignment: CDR1 SGDLS and CDR2 YYNGEE. Trimming left V 0 bases short and J 4 bases short, with 10 bases between. The chain's CDR3 is CASSVVQGSTGELFF. CDR3 sequence (DNA): TGTGCCAGCAGCGTAGTCCAGGGGAGCACCGGGGAGCTGTTTTTT.

This rearrangement joins TRBV19 to TRBJ2-1, with D maybe TRBD1 (5 bases). CDR1 is LNHDA, CDR2 SQIVND, per germline (reference sequence). The ends were cut back, 6 bases at V and 9 bases at J, with 21 bases in the middle. The CDR3 has 15 amino acids. The CDR3 sequence is CASSPDSPLLGEQFF. The CDR3 region has the DNA TGTGCCAGTAGCCCTGACAGTCCACTATTAGGTGAGCAGTTCTTC.

This clone appeared a few times. The missing conserved phenylalanine or tryptophan at the end of this CDR3 makes a read error likely. The DNA is omitted, as the CDR3 cannot be located on it reliably, and the CDR3 follows TCRdb's listing. This chain joins TRBV6-5 and TRBJ2-7; TRBD1, as called in the table, went unchecked against the DNA. CDR1 is MNHEY and CDR2 is SVGAGI in the germline V gene. Termini included, the CDR3 measures 16 amino acids. The CDR3: CASSYSVTGSVRAFSP.

V usage is TRBV5-6 and J usage is TRBJ2-7, with D unresolved. Germline loops: CDR1 SGHDT, CDR2 YYEEEE. The CDR3 contains 14 residues. Deletions cut 4 bases from V and 7 bases from J, with 18 bases between. This chain's CDR3 is CASSPFRTTCEQYF. CDR3 bases: TGTGCCAGCAGCCCTTTTAGAACGACTTGTGAGCAGTACTTC. The complete variable domain, with remaining parts taken from reference TRBV5-6 and TRBJ2-7, reads DAGVTQSPTHLIKTRGQQVTLRCSPKSGHDTVSWYQQALGQGPQFIFQYYEEEERQRGNFPDRFSGHQFPNYSSELNVNALLLGDSALYLCASSPFRTTCEQYFGPGTRLTVT.